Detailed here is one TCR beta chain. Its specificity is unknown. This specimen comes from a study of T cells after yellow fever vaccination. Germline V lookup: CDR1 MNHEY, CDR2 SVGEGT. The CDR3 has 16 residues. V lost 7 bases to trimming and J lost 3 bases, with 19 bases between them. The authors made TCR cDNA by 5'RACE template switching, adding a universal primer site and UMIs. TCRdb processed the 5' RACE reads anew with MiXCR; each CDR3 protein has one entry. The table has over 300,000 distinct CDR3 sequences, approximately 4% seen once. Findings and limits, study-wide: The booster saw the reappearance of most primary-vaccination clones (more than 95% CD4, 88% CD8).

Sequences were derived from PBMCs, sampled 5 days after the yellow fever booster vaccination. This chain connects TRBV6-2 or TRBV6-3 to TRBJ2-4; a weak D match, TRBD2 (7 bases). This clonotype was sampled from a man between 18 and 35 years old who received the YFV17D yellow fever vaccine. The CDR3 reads CASMDRGAEDKNIQYF. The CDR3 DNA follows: TGTGCCAGCATGGATCGGGGGGCAGAGGACAAAAACATTCAGTACTTC.